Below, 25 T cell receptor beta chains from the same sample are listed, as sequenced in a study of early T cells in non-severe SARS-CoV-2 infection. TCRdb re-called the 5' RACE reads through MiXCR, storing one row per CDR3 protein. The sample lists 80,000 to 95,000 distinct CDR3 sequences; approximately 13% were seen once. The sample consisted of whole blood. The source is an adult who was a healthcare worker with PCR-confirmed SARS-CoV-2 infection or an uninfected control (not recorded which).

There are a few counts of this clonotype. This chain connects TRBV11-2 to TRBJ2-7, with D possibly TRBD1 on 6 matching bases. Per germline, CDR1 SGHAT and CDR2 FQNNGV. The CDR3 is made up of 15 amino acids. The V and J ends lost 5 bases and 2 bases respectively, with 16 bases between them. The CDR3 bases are TGTGCCAGCAGCCCAGCACTAGGGGGACCCTACGAGCAGTACTTC. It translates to CASSPALGGPYEQYF.

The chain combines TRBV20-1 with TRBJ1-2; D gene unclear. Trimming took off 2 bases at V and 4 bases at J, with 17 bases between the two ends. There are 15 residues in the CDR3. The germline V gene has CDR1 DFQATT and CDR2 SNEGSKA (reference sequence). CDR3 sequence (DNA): TGCAGTGCTAGAAACGTAGCTTCGGTTGGCTATGGCTACACCTTC. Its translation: CSARNVASVGYGYTF.

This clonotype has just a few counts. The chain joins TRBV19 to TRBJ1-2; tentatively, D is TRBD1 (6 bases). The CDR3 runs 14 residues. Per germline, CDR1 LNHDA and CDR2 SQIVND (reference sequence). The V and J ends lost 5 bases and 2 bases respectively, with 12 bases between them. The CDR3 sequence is CASSLTGTNYGYTF. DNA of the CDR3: TGTGCCAGTAGTCTAACCGGGACAAACTATGGCTACACCTTC.

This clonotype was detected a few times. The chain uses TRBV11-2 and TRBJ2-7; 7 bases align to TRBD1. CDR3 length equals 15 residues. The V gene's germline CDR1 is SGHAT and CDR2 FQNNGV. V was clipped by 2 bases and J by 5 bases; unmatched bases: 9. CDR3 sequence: CASSLPGTVFHEQYF. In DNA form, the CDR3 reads TGTGCCAGCAGCTTACCCGGGACAGTCTTCCACGAGCAGTACTTC.

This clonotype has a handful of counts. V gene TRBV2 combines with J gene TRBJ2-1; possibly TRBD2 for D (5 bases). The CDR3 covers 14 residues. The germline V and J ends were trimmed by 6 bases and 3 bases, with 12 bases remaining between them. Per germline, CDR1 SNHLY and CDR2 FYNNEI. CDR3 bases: TGTGCCAGCAGCAACGGACTGAGCTACAATGAGCAGTTCTTC. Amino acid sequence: CASSNGLSYNEQFF.

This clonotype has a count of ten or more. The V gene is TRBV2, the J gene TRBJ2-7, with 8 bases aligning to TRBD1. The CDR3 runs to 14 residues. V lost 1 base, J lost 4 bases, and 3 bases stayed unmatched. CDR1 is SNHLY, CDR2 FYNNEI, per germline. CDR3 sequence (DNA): TGTGCCAGCAGTGAAGGGACAGGGTGGTACGAGCAGTACTTC. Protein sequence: CASSEGTGWYEQYF.

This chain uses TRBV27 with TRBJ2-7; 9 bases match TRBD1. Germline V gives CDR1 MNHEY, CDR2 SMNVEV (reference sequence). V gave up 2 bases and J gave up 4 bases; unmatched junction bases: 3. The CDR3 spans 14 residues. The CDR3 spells CASSLTGGVYEQYF. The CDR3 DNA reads TGTGCCAGCAGTTTAACAGGGGGCGTGTACGAGCAGTACTTC.

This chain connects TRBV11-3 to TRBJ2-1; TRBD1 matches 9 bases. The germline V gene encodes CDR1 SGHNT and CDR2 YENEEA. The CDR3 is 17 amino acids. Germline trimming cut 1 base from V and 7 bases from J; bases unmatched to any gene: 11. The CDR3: CASSLARWGQGSNEQFF. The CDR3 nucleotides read TGTGCCAGCAGCTTAGCCCGTTGGGGACAGGGCTCTAATGAGCAGTTCTTC.

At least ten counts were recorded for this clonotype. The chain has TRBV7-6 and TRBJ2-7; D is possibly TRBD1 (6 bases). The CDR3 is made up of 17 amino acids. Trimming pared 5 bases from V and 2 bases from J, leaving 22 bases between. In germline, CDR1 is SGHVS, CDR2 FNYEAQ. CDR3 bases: TGTGCCAGCAGCCAACCGGTGGGGCCAGGGGTCCCCTACGAGCAGTACTTC. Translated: CASSQPVGPGVPYEQYF.

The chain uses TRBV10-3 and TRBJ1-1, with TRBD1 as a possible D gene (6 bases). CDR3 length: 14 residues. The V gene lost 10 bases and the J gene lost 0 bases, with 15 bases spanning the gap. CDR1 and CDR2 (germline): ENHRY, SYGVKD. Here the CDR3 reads CATRQALLNTEAFF. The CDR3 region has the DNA TGTGCCACTCGACAGGCACTTTTGAACACTGAAGCTTTCTTT.

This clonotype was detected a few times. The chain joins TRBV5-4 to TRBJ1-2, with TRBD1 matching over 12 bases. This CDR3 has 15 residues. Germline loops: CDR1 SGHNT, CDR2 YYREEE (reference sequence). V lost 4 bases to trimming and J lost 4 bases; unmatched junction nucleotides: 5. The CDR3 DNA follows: TGTGCCAGCAGCGCAGGGACAGGGGGCGGCTATGGCTACACCTTC. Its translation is CASSAGTGGGYGYTF. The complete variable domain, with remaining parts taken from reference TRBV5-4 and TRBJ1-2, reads ETGVTQSPTHLIKTRGQQVTLRCSSQSGHNTVSWYQQALGQGPQFIFQYYREEENGRGNFPPRFSGLQFPNYSSELNVNALELDDSALYLCASSAGTGGGYGYTFGSGTRLTVV.

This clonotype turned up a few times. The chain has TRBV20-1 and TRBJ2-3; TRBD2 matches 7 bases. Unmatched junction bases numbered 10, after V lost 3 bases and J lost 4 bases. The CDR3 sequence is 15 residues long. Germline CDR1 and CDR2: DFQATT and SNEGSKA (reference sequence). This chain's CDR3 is CSASRGRGPADTQYF. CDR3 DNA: TGCAGTGCTAGTCGGGGGAGGGGACCGGCAGATACGCAGTATTTT.

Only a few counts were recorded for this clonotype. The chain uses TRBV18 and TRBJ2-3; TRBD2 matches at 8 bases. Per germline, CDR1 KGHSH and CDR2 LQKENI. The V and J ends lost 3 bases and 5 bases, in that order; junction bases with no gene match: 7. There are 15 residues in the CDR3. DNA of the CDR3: TGTGCCAGCTCACCCCCGGGAGGGCCTAAAGATACGCAGTATTTT. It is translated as CASSPPGGPKDTQYF.

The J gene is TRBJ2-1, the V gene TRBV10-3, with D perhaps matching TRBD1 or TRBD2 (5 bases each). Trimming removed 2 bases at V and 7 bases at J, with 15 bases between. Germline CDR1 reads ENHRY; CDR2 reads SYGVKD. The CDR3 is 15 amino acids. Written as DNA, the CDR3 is TGTGCCATCAGTGAGATGGGACCGACGGTTAATGAGCAGTTCTTC. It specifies CAISEMGPTVNEQFF.

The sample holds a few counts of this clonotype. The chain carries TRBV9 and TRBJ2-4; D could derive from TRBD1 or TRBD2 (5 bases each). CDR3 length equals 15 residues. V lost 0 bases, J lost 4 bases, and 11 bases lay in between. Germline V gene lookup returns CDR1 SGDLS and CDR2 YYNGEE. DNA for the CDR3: TGTGCCAGCAGCGTAGATCAGGGACCGAAAAACATTCAGTACTTC. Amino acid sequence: CASSVDQGPKNIQYF.

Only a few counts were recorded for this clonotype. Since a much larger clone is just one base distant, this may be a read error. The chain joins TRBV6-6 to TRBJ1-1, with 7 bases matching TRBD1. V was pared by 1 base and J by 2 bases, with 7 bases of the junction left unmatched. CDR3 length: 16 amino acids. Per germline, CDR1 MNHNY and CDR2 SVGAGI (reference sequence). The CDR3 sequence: CASSYLSTGENTEAFF. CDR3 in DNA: TGTGCCAGCAGTTACTTATCTACAGGGGAAAACACTGAAGCTTTCTTT.

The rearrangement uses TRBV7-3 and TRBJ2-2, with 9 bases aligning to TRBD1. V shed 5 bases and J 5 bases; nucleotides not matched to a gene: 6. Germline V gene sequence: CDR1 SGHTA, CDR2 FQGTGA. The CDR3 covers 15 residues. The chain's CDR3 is CASSPWTGVTGELFF. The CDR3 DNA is TGTGCCAGCAGCCCGTGGACAGGGGTGACCGGGGAGCTGTTTTTT.

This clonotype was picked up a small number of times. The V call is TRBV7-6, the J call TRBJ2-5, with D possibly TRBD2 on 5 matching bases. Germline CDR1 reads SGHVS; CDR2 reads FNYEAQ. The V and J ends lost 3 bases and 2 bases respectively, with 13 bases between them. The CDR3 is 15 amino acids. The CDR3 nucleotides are TGTGCCAGCAGCTTGCGACGAGCGGATCAAGAGACCCAGTACTTC. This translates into CASSLRRADQETQYF. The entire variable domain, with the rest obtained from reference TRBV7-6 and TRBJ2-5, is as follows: GAGVSQSPRYKVTKRGQDVALRCDPISGHVSLYWYRQALGQGPEFLTYFNYEAQQDKSGLPNDRFSAERPEGSISTLTIQRTEQRDSAMYRCASSLRRADQETQYFGPGTRLLVL.

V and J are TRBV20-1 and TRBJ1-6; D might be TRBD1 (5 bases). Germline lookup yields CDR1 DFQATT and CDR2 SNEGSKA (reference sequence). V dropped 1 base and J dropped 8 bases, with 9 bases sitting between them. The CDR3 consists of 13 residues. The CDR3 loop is CSARVTADSPLHF. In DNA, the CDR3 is TGCAGTGCTAGAGTGACAGCTGATTCACCCCTCCACTTT.

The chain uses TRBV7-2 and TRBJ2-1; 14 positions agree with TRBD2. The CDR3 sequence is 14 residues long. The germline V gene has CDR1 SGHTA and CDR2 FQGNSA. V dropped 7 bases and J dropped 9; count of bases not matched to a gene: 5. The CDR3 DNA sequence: TGTGCCAGCACCGGACTAGCGGGAGGTTTTGAGCAGTTCTTC. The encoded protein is CASTGLAGGFEQFF.

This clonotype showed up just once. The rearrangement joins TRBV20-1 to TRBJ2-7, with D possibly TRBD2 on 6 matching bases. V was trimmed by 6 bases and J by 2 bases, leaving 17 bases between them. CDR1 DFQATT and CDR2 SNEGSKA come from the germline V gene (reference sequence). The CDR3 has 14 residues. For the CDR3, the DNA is TGCAGTGCCGCCGACATAGCGGAGACCTACGAGCAGTACTTC. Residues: CSAADIAETYEQYF.

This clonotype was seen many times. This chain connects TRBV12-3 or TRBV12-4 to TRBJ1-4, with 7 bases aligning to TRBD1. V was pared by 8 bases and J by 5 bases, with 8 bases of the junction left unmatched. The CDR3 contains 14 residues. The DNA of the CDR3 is TGTGCCAGCTCTCTACGACAGGGAAATGAAAAACTGTTTTTT. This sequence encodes CASSLRQGNEKLFF.

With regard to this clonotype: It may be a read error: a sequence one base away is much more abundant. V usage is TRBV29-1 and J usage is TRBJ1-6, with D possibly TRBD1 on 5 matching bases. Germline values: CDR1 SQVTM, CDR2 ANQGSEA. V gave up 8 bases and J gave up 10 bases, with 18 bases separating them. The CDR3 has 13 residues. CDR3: CSMQVGGESPLHF. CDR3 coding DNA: TGCAGCATGCAAGTGGGAGGGGAGTCACCCCTCCACTTT.

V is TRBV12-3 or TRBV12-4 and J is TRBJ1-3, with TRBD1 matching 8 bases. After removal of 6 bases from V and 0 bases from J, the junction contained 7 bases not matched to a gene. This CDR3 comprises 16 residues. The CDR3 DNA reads TGTGCCAGCAGCAGAAGGACAGGGAGCTCTGGAAACACCATATATTTT. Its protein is CASSRRTGSSGNTIYF.

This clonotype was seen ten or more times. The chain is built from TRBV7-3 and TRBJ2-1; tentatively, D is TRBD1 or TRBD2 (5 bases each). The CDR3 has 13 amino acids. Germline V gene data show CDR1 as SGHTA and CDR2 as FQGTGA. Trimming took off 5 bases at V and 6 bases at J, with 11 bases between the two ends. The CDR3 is CASSPGTFNEQFF. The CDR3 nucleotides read TGTGCCAGCAGCCCCGGGACGTTCAATGAGCAGTTCTTC. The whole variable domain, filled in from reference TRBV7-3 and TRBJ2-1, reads GAGVSQTPSNKVTEKGKYVELRCDPISGHTALYWYRQSLGQGPEFLIYFQGTGAADDSGLPNDRFFAVRPEGSVSTLKIQRTERGDSAVYLCASSPGTFNEQFFGPGTRLTVL.